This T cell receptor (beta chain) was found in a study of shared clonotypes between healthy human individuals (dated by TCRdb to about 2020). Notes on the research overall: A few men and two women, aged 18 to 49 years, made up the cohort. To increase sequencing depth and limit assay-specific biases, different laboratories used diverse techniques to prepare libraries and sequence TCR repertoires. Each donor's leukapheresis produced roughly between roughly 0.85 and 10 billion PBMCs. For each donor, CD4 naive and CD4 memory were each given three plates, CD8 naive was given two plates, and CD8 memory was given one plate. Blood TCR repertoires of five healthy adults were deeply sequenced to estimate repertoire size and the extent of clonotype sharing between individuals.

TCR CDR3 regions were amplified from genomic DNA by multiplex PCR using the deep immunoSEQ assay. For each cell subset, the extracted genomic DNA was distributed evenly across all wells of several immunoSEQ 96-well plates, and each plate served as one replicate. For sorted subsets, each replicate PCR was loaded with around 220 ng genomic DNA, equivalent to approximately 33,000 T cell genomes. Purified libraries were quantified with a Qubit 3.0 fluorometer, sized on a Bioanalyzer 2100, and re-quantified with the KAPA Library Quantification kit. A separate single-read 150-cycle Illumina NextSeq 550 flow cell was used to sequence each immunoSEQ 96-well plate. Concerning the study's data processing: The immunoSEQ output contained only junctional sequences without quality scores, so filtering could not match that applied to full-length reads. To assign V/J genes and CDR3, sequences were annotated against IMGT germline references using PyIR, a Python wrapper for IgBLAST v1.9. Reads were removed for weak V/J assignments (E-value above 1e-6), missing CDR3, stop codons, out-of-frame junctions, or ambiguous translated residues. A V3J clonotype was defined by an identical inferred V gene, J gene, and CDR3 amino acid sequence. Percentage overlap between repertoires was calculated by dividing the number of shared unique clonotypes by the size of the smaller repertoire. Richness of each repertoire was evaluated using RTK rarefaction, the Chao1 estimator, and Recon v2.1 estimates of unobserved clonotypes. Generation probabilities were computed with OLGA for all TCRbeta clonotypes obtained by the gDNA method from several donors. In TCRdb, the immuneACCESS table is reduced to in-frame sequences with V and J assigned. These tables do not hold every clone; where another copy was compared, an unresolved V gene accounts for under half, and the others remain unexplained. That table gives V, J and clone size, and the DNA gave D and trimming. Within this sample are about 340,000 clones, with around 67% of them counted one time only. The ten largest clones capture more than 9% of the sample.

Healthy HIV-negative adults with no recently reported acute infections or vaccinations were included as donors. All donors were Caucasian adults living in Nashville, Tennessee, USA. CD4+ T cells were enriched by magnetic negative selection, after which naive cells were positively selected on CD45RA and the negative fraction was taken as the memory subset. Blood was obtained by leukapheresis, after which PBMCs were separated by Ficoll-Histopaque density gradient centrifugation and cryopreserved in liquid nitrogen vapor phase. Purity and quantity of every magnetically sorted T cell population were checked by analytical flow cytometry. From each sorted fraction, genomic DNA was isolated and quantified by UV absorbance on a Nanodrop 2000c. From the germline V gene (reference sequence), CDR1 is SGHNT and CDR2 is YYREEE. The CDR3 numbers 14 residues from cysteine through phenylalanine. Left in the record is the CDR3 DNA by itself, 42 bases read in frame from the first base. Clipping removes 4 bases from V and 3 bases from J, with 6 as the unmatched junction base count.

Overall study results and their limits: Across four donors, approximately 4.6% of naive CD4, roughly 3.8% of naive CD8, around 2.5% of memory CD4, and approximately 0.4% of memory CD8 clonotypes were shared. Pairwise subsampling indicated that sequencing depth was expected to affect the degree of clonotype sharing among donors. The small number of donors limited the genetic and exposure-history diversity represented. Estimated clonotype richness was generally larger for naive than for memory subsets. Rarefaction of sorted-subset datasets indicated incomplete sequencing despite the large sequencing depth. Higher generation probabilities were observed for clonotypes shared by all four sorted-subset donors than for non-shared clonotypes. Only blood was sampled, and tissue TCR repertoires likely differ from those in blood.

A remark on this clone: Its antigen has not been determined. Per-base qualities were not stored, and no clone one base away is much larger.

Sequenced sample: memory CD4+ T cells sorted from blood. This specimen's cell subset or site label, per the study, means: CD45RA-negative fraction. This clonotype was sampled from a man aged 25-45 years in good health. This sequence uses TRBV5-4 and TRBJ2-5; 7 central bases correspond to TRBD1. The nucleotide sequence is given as TGTGCCAGCAGCGTGTCGGGGACAGAAGAGACCCAGTACTTC. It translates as CASSVSGTEETQYF. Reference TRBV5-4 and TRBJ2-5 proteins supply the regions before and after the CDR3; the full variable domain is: ETGVTQSPTHLIKTRGQQVTLRCSSQSGHNTVSWYQQALGQGPQFIFQYYREEENGRGNFPPRFSGLQFPNYSSELNVNALELDDSALYLCASSVSGTEETQYFGPGTRLLVL.